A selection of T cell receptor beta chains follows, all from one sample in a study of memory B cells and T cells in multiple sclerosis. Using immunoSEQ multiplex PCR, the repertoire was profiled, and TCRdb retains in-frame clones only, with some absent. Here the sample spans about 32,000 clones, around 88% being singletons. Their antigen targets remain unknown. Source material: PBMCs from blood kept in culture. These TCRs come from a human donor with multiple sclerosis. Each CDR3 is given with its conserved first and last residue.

CDR3aa: CASSEFGSSYSTDTQYF
len: 17
v_gene: TRBV6-1
j_gene: TRBJ2-3

CDR3aa: CASSLGIMPYEQYF
len: 14
v_gene: TRBV9
j_gene: TRBJ2-7

CDR3aa: CASSLLGTGDDGYTF
len: 15
v_gene: TRBV27
j_gene: TRBJ1-2

CDR3aa: CASSGANNTGELFF
len: 14
v_gene: TRBV2
j_gene: TRBJ2-2

CDR3aa: CASRRDRTNTGELFF
len: 15
v_gene: TRBV6-5
j_gene: TRBJ2-2

CDR3aa: CASSTGRTQPQHF
len: 13
v_gene: TRBV6-4
j_gene: TRBJ1-5

CDR3aa: CASSVQGAFGNTIYF
len: 15
v_gene: TRBV9
j_gene: TRBJ1-3

CDR3aa: CASGEGIYEQYF
len: 12
v_gene: TRBV10-2
j_gene: TRBJ2-7

CDR3aa: CASSIGPYNEQFF
len: 13
v_gene: TRBV5-1
j_gene: TRBJ2-1

CDR3aa: CASSVAEGSLYNEQFF
len: 16
v_gene: TRBV9
j_gene: TRBJ2-1

CDR3aa: CAWRPQREATYEQYF
len: 15
v_gene: TRBV30
j_gene: TRBJ2-7

CDR3aa: CASSITRQMNTGELFF
len: 16
v_gene: TRBV19
j_gene: TRBJ2-2

CDR3aa: CASSYRTRTVNTEAFF
len: 16
v_gene: TRBV6-5
j_gene: TRBJ1-1

CDR3aa: CASSLAGTGYQETQYF
len: 16
v_gene: TRBV5-1
j_gene: TRBJ2-5

CDR3aa: CASSYGWASNSPLHF
len: 15
v_gene: TRBV7-9
j_gene: TRBJ1-6

CDR3aa: CAASRSGRNSGANVLTF
len: 17
v_gene: TRBV15
j_gene: TRBJ2-6

CDR3aa: CASSLGRTVSSYNSPLHF
len: 18
v_gene: TRBV5-1
j_gene: TRBJ1-6

CDR3aa: CASTFTGTSPYEQYF
len: 15
v_gene: TRBV7-2
j_gene: TRBJ2-7

CDR3aa: CASTVVNTEAFF
len: 12
v_gene: TRBV2
j_gene: TRBJ1-1

CDR3aa: CASSLTGQENNEQFF
len: 15
v_gene: TRBV6-5
j_gene: TRBJ2-1

CDR3aa: CASSPGGGIHEQFF
len: 14
v_gene: TRBV18
j_gene: TRBJ2-1

CDR3aa: CASSGGPRAGYSGNQPQHF
len: 19
v_gene: TRBV6-1
j_gene: TRBJ1-5

CDR3aa: CASSLVVQNIQYF
len: 13
v_gene: TRBV5-1
j_gene: TRBJ2-4

CDR3aa: CASSQGGPFRTIPFLSYNEQFF
len: 22
v_gene: TRBV4-1
j_gene: TRBJ2-1

CDR3aa: CASSSGLADTDTQYF
len: 15
v_gene: TRBV5-1
j_gene: TRBJ2-3

CDR3aa: CASSLRAGTGKSYEQYF
len: 17
v_gene: TRBV27
j_gene: TRBJ2-7

CDR3aa: CASSWDGSGRTEAFF
len: 15
v_gene: TRBV28
j_gene: TRBJ1-1

CDR3aa: CASSGGRTEAFF
len: 12
v_gene: TRBV6-1
j_gene: TRBJ1-1

CDR3aa: CASSFGGFTADTQYF
len: 15
v_gene: TRBV7-9
j_gene: TRBJ2-3

CDR3aa: CASSFQLTEAFF
len: 12
v_gene: TRBV6-6
j_gene: TRBJ1-1

CDR3aa: CASSLGGEVRSYEQYF
len: 16
v_gene: TRBV7-2
j_gene: TRBJ2-7

CDR3aa: CASSPRTGGIYEQYF
len: 15
v_gene: TRBV27
j_gene: TRBJ2-7

CDR3aa: CAIRTSGSSYNEQFF
len: 15
v_gene: TRBV10-3
j_gene: TRBJ2-1

CDR3aa: CASTITIRTDTQYF
len: 14
v_gene: TRBV5-6
j_gene: TRBJ2-3

CDR3aa: CASSLAGPISGNTIYF
len: 16
v_gene: TRBV5-6
j_gene: TRBJ1-3

CDR3aa: CASSLMGSGLHTEAFF
len: 16
v_gene: TRBV18
j_gene: TRBJ1-1

CDR3aa: CASSDGVRGQGASGANVLTF
len: 20
v_gene: TRBV11-3
j_gene: TRBJ2-6

CDR3aa: CASSEFGQGPYEQYF
len: 15
v_gene: TRBV6-4
j_gene: TRBJ2-7

CDR3aa: CASSAQRDRRTYEQYF
len: 16
v_gene: TRBV2
j_gene: .

CDR3aa: CASRRTGDTEAFF
len: 13
v_gene: TRBV28
j_gene: TRBJ1-1

CDR3aa: CASSVEGNSGNTIYF
len: 15
v_gene: TRBV9
j_gene: TRBJ1-3

CDR3aa: CASSQGVVGTDTQYF
len: 15
v_gene: TRBV4-1
j_gene: TRBJ2-3

CDR3aa: CASSSGQPQHF
len: 11
v_gene: TRBV6-1
j_gene: TRBJ1-5

CDR3aa: CASSEWGGHGELFF
len: 14
v_gene: TRBV10-2
j_gene: TRBJ2-2

CDR3aa: CASSLASRVSGNTIYF
len: 16
v_gene: TRBV5-4
j_gene: TRBJ1-3

CDR3aa: CASRHDGRLFTDTQYF
len: 16
v_gene: TRBV2
j_gene: TRBJ2-3